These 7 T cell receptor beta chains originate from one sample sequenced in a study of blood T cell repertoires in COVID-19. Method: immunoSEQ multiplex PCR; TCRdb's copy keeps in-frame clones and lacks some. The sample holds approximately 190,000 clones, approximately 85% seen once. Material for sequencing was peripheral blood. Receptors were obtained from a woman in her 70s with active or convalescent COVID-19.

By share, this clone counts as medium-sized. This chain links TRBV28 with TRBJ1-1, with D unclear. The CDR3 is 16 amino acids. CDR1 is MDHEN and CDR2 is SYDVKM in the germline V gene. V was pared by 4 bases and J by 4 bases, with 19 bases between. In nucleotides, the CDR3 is TGTGCCAGCAGTTCCCCCCAACACGACGAGGGCACTGAAGCTTTCTTT. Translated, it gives CASSSPQHDEGTEAFF.

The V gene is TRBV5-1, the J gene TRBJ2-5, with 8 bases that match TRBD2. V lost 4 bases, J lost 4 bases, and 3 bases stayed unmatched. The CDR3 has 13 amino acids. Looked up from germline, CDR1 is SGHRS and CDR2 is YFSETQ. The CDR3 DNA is TGCGCCAGCAGCCCGGGAGGGGCAGAGACCCAGTACTTC. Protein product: CASSPGGAETQYF.

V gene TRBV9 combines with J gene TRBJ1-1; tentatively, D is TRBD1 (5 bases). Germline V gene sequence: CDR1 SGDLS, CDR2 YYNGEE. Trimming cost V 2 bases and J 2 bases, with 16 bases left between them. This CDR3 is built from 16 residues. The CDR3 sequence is CASSVDRSNANTEAFF. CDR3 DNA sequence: TGTGCCAGCAGCGTTGACAGATCAAACGCCAACACTGAAGCTTTCTTT.

This CDR3 reads CASSRGDRPYEQYF. The CDR3 DNA sequence: TGTGCCAGCAGTAGAGGGGACAGGCCCTACGAGCAGTACTTC. The chain links TRBV6-2 or TRBV6-3 to TRBJ2-7; 8 bases align to TRBD1. The J segment lost 2 bases and the V segment lost 5 bases, leaving 5 bases of the junction unmatched. Germline CDR1 MNHEY, CDR2 SVGEGT. The CDR3 totals 14 residues.

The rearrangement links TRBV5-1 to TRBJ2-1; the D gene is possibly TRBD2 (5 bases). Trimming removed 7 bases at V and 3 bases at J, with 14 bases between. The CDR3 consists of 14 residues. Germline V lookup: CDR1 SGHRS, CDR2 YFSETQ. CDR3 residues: CASGLGSLYNEQFF. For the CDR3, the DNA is TGCGCCAGCGGCCTGGGGAGCCTCTACAATGAGCAGTTCTTC. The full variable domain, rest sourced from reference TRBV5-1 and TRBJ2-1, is KAGVTQTPRYLIKTRGQQVTLSCSPISGHRSVSWYQQTPGQGLQFLFEYFSETQRNKGNFPGRFSGRQFSNSRSEMNVSTLELGDSALYLCASGLGSLYNEQFFGPGTRLTVL.

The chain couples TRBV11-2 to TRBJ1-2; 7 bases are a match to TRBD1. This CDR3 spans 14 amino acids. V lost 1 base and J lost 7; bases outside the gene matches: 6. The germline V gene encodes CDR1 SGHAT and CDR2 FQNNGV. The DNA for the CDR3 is TGTGCCAGCAGCTTAGCTCGAACAGGGGCTGGCTACACCTTC. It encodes CASSLARTGAGYTF. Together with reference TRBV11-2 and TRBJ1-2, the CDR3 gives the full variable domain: EAGVAQSPRYKIIEKRQSVAFWCNPISGHATLYWYQQILGQGPKLLIQFQNNGVVDDSQLPKDRFSAERLKGVDSTLKIQPAKLEDSAVYLCASSLARTGAGYTFGSGTRLTVV.

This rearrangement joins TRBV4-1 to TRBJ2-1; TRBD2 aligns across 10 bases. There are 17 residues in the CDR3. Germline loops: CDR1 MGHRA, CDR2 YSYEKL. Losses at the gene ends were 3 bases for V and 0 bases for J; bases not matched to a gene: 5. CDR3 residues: CASSQGSGRGSYNEQFF. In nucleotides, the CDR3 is TGCGCCAGCAGCCAGGGGAGCGGGAGGGGCTCCTACAATGAGCAGTTCTTC.